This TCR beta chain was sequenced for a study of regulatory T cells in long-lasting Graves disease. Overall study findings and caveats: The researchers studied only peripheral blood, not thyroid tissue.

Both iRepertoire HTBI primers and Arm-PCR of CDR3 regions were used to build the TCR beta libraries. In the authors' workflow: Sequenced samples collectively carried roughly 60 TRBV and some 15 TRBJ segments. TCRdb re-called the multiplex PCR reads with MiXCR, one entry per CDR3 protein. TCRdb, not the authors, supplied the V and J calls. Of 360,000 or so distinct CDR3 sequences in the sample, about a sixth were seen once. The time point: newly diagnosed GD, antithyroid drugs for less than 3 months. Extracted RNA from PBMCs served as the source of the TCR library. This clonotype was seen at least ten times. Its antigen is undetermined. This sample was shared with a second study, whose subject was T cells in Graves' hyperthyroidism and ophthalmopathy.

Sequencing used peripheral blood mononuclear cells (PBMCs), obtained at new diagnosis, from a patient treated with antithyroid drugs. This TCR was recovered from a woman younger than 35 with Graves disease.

CDR3 bases: TGTGCCAGCAGTGAGATCAGGGGGCAGGGGTACTTC. It specifies CASSEIRGQGYF. This chain links TRBV2 with TRBJ2-4; 8 bases are shared with TRBD1. The CDR3 sequence is 12 residues long. The V and J ends lost 3 bases and 15 bases, in that order; junction bases with no gene match: 7. Per germline, CDR1 SNHLY and CDR2 FYNNEI. The full variable domain, completed using reference TRBV2 and TRBJ2-4, is EPEVTQTPSHQVTQMGQEVILRCVPISNHLYFYWYRQILGQKVEFLVSFYNNEISEKSEIFDDQFSVERPDGSNFTLKIRSTKLEDSAMYFCASSEIRGQGYFGAGTRLSVL.